A single T cell receptor beta chain is shown here with its context. The antigen remains unidentified. This record comes from a study of OX40 agonist ivuxolimab in advanced cancers. At the level of the study: The patients received ivuxolimab by intravenous route every 2 weeks at 0.01 to 10 mg/kg. Cohort: around 83% men, mean age around 61, aged roughly 23 to 90.

Data came from immunoSEQ multiplex PCR; TCRdb stores just in-frame clones and leaves some out. Of approximately 52,000 clones in the sample, approximately 88% were seen once. General observations from the study: CD8+ T cells (on average) carried more expanded clones than CD4+ T cells.

The receptor comes from an adult with an advanced solid tumor such as melanoma, head and neck, liver or kidney cancer. Sample: CD4+ or CD8+ T cells sorted from blood, taken in a trial of the OX40 agonist ivuxolimab.

The CDR3 region is CASRDRAGDTQYF. Here the CDR3 DNA reads TGTGCCAGCAGGGACAGGGCTGGAGATACGCAGTATTTT. This chain links TRBV2 with TRBJ2-3, with 8 bases that match TRBD1. This CDR3 region has 13 residues. Germline loops: CDR1 SNHLY, CDR2 FYNNEI. Unmatched junction bases numbered 4, after V lost 6 bases and J lost 5 bases.